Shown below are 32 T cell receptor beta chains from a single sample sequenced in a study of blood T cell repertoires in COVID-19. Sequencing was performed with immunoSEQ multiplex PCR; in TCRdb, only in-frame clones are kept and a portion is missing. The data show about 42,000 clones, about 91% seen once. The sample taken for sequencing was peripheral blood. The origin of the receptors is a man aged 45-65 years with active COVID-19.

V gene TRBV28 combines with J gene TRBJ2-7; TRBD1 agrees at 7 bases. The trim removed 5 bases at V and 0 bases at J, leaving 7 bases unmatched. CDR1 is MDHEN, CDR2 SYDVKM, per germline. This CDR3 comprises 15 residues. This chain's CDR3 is CASSQGTVGSYEQYF. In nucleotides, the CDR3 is TGTGCCAGCAGTCAAGGGACAGTGGGCTCCTACGAGCAGTACTTC.

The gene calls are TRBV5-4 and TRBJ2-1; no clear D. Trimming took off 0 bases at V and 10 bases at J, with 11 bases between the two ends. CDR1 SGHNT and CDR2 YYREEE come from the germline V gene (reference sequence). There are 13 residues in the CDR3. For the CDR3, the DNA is TGTGCCAGCAGCTTGGATAGCCGTTGGGAGCAGTTCTTC. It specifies CASSLDSRWEQFF.

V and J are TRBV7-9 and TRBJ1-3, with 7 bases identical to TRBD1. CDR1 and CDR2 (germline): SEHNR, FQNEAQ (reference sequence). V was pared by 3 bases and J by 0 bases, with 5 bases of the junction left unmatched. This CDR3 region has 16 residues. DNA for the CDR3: TGTGCCAGCAGCTTCTACAGGGGTGTCTCTGGAAACACCATATATTTT. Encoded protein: CASSFYRGVSGNTIYF.

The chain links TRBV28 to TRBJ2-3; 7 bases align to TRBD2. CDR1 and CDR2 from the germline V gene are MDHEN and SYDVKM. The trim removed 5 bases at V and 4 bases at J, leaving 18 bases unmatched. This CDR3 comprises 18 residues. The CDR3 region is CASSGSGAGVWGPDTQYF. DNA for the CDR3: TGTGCCAGCAGTGGCAGCGGGGCGGGGGTCTGGGGCCCAGATACGCAGTATTTT.

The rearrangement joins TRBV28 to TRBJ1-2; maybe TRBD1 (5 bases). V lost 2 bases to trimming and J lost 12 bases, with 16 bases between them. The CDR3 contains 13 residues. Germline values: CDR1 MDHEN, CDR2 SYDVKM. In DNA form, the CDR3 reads TGTGCCAGCAGTTTAGGTAAAGGGGTAGGCGACACCTTC. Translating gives CASSLGKGVGDTF.

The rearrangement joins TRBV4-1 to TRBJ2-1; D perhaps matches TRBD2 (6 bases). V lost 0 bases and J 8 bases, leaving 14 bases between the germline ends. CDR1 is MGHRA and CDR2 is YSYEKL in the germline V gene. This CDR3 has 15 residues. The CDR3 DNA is TGCGCCAGCAGCCAAGAGGTGGGACTGGTCGATGAGCAGTTCTTC. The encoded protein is CASSQEVGLVDEQFF.

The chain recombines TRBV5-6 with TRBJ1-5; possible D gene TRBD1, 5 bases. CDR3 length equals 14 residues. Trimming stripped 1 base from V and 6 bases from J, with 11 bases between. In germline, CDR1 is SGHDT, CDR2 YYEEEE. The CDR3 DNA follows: TGTGCCAGCAGCTTGTATCAGGGTACTCAGCCCCAGCATTTT. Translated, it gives CASSLYQGTQPQHF.

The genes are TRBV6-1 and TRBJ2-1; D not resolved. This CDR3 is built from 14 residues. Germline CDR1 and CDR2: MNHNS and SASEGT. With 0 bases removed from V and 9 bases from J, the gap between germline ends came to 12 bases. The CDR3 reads CASSEASRIGEQFF. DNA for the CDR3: TGTGCCAGCAGTGAAGCGAGTCGAATCGGTGAGCAGTTCTTC.

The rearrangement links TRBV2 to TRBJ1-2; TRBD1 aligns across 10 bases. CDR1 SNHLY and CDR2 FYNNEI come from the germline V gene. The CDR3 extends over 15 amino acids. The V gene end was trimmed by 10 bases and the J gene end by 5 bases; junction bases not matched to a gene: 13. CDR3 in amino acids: CATRQGADQMYGYTF. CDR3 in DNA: TGTGCCACCAGACAGGGGGCGGACCAGATGTATGGCTACACCTTC.

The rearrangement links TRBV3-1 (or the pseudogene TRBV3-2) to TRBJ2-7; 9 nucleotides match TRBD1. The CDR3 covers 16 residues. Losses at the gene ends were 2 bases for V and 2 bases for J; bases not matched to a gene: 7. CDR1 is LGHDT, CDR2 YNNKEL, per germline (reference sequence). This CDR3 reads CASSQSGTGIPYEQYF. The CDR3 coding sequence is TGTGCCAGCAGCCAATCCGGGACAGGGATTCCCTACGAGCAGTACTTC.

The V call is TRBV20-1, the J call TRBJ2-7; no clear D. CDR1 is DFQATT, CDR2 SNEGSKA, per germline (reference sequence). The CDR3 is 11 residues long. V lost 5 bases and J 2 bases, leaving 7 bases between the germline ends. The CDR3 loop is CSALRAYEQYF. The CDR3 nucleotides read TGCAGTGCTCTACGTGCCTACGAGCAGTACTTC.

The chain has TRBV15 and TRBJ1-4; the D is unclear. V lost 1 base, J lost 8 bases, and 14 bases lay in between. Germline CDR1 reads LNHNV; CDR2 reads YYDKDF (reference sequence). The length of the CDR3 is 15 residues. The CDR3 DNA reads TGTGCCACCAGCAGAGTGGAGGGTGGTGGCGAAAAACTGTTTTTT. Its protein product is CATSRVEGGGEKLFF.

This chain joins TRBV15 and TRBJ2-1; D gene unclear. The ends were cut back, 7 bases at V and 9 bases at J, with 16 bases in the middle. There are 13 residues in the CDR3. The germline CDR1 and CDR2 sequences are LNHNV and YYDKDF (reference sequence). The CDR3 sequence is CATTYGPRSEQFF. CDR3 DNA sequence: TGTGCCACCACCTACGGTCCGAGGAGTGAGCAGTTCTTC.

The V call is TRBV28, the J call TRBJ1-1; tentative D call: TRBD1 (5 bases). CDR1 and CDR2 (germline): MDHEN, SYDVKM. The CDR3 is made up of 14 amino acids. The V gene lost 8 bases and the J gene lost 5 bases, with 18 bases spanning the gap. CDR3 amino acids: CASHGVGAVTEAFF. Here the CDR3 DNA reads TGTGCCAGCCATGGGGTAGGGGCCGTAACTGAAGCTTTCTTT.

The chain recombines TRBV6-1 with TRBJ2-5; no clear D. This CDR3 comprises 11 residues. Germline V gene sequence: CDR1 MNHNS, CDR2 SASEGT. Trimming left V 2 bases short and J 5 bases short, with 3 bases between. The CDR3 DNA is TGTGCCAGCAGTGAACGTGAGACCCAGTACTTC. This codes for CASSERETQYF.

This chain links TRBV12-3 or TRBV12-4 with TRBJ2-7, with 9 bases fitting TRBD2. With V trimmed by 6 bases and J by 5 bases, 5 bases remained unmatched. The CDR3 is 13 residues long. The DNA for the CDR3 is TGTGCCAGCAGGGTAGCGGGAGTTAACGAGCAGTACTTC. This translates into CASRVAGVNEQYF.

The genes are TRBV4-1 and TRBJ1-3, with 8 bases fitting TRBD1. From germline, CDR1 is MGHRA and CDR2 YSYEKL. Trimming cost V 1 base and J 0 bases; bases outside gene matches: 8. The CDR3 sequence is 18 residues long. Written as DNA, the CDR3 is TGCGCCAGCAGCCAAGTGACAGGGACAGGCGCCTCTGGAAACACCATATATTTT. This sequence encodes CASSQVTGTGASGNTIYF.

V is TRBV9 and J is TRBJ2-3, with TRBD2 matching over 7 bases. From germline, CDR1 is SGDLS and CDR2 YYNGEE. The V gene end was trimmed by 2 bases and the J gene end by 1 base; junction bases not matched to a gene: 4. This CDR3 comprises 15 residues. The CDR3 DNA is TGTGCCAGCAGCGTGAGGGACTACCGCACAGATACGCAGTATTTT. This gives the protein CASSVRDYRTDTQYF.

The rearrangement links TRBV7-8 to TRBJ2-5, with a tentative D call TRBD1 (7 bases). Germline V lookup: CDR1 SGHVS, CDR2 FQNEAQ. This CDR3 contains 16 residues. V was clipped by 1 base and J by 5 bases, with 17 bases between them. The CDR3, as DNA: TGTGCCAGCAGCTTAGTTCGGTCAGGGGGGTGGGAGACCCAGTACTTC. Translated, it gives CASSLVRSGGWETQYF.

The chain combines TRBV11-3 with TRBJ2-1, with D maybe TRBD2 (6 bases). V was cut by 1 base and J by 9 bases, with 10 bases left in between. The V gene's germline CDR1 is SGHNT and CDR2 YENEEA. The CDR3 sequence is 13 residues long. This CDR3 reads CASSLGLVGEQFF. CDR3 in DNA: TGTGCCAGCAGCTTAGGACTAGTTGGTGAGCAGTTCTTC. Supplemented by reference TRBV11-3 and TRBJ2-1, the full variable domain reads EAGVVQSPRYKIIEKKQPVAFWCNPISGHNTLYWYLQNLGQGPELLIRYENEEAVDDSQLPKDRFSAERLKGVDSTLKIQPAELGDSAVYLCASSLGLVGEQFFGPGTRLTVL.

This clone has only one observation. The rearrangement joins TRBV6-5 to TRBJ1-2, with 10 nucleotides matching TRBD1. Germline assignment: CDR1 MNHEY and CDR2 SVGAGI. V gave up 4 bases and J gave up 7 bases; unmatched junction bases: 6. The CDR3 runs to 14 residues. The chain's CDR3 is CASSSGTGDGGYTF. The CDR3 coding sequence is TGTGCCAGCAGTTCCGGGACAGGGGATGGTGGCTACACCTTC.

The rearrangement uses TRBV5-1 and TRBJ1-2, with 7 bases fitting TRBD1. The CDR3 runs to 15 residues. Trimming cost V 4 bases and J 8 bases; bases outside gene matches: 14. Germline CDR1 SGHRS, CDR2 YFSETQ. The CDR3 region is CASSGGQGVTGGYTF. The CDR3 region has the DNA TGCGCCAGCAGCGGAGGGCAGGGGGTAACTGGAGGCTACACCTTC.

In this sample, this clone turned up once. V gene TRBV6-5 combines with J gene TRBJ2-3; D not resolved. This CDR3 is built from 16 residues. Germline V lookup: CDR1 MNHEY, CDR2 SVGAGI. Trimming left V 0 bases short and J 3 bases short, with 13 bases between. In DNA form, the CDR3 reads TGTGCCAGCAGTTACTCGATGGGTGTCGGGACAGATACGCAGTATTTT. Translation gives CASSYSMGVGTDTQYF.

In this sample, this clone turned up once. CDR3 nucleotides: TGCGCCAGCAGCTTGGTAGCGGTTAGAGATAATTCACCCCTCCACTTT. Its protein is CASSLVAVRDNSPLHF. The chain is built from TRBV5-1 and TRBJ1-6, with D uncertain. The CDR3 is 16 amino acids. Germline V CDR1 and CDR2: SGHRS, YFSETQ. V lost 0 bases to trimming and J lost 5 bases, with 12 bases between them.

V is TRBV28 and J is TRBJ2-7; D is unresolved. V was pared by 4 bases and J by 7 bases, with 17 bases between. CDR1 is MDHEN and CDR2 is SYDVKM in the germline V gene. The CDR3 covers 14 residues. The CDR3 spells CASSSKNTLREQYF. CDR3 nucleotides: TGTGCCAGCAGTTCAAAAAATACGCTACGAGAGCAGTACTTC.

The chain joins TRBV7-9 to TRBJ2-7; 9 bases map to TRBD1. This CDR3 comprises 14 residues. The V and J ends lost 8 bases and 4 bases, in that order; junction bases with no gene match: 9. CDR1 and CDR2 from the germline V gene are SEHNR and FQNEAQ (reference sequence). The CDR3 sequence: CASANRGQEYEQYF. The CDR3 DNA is TGTGCCAGCGCCAACAGGGGGCAAGAGTACGAGCAGTACTTC.

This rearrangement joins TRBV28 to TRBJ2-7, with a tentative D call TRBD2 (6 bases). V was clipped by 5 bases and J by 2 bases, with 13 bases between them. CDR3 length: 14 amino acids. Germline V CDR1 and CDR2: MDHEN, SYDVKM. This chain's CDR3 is CASSLHAGTYEQYF. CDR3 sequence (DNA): TGTGCCAGCAGTCTACACGCGGGGACCTACGAGCAGTACTTC. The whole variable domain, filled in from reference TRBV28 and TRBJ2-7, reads DVKVTQSSRYLVKRTGEKVFLECVQDMDHENMFWYRQDPGLGLRLIYFSYDVKMKEKGDIPEGYSVSREKKERFSLILESASTNQTSMYLCASSLHAGTYEQYFGPGTRLTVT.

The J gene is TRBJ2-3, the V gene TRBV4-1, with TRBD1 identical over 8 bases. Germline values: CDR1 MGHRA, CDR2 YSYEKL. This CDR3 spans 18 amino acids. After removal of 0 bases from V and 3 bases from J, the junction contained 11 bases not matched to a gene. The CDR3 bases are TGCGCCAGCAGCCAAGATCCCACAGGGGGATCTAGGACAGATACGCAGTATTTT. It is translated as CASSQDPTGGSRTDTQYF.

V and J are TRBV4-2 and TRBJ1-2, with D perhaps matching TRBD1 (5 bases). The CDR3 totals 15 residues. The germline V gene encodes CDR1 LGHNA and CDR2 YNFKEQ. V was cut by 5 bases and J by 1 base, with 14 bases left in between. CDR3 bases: TGTGCCAGCAGCAGAACCAGGGCGGATAACTATGGCTACACCTTC. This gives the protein CASSRTRADNYGYTF.

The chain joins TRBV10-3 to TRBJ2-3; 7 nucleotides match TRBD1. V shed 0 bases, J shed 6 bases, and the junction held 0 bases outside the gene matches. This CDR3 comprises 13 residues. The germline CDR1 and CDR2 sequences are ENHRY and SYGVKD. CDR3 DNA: TGTGCCATCAGTGAGTCCAGGGGGGATACGCAGTATTTT. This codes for CAISESRGDTQYF.

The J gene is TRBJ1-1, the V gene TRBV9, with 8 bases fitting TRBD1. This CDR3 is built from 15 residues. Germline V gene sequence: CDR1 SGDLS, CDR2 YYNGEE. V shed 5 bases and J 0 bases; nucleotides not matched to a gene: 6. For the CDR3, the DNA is TGTGCCAGCAGGAAGGTACAGGGGGTGAACACTGAAGCTTTCTTT. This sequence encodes CASRKVQGVNTEAFF.

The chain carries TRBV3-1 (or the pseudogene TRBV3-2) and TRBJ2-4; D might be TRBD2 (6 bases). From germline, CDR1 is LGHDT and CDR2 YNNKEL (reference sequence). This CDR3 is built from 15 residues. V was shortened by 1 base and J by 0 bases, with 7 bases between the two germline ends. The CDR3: CASSQGGLAKNIQYF. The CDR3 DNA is TGTGCCAGCAGCCAAGGGGGACTAGCCAAAAACATTCAGTACTTC.